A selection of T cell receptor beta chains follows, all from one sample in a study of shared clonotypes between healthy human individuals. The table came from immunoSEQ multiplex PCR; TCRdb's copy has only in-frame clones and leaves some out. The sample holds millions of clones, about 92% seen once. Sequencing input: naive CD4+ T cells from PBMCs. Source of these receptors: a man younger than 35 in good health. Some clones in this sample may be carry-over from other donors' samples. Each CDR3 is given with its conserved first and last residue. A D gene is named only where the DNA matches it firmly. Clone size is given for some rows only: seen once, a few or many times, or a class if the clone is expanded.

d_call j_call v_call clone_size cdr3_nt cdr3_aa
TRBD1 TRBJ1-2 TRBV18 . TGTGCCAGCTCACCTCCAGGGACAGGGGGCGGTGGCTACACCTTC CASSPPGTGGGGYTF
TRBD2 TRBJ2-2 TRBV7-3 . TGTGCCAGCAGCTTAAGACTAGCGGGTAACACCGGGGAGCTGTTTTTT CASSLRLAGNTGELFF
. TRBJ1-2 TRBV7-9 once TGTGCCACGTCACAGTCTAACTATGGCTACACCTTC CATSQSNYGYTF
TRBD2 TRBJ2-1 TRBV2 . TGTGCCAGCCAGATCGGCGGGAGTGGTGGCGATGAGCAGTTCTTC CASQIGGSGGDEQFF
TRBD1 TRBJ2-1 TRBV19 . TGTGCCACTAGACCCACGGGCCGGGACAGGGGCGATGAGCAGTTCTTC CATRPTGRDRGDEQFF
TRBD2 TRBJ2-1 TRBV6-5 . TGTGCCAGCAGTGGTAGCGGGCTTGGGAATGAGCAGTTCTTC CASSGSGLGNEQFF
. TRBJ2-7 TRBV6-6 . TGTGCCAGCAGTAGGACTAATACCTACGAGCAGTACTTC CASSRTNTYEQYF
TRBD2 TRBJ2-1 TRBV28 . TGTGCCAGCACCCCTAGCGGGAGATCCTACAATGAGCAGTTCTTC CASTPSGRSYNEQFF
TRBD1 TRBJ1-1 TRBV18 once TGTGCCAGCTCAGCTACAGGGGATGGAACTGAAGCTTTCTTT CASSATGDGTEAFF
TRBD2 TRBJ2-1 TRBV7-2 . TGTGCCAGCAGCTTCCTGGGACTAGCGGGAGGTAATGAGCAGTTCTTC CASSFLGLAGGNEQFF
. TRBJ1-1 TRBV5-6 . TGTGCCAGCAGCTTGGGCCCAGTGAACACTGAGGCTTTCTTT CASSLGPVNTEAFF
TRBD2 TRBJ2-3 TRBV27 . TGTGCCAGCAGGGTGACTAGCGGGAGGGCCGGTGGAAAAACAGATACGCAGTATTTT CASRVTSGRAGGKTDTQYF
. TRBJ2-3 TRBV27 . TGTGCCAGCACCCTCCTTAGGGACGGAGATACGCAGTATTTT CASTLLRDGDTQYF
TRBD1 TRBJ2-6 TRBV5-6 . TGTGCCAGCAGCTTATACACAGGGGCTGGGGCCAACGTCCTGACTTTC CASSLYTGAGANVLTF
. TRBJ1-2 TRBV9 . TGTGCCAGCAGCGTAGGGGCAGTTAGCGACTATGGCTACACCTTC CASSVGAVSDYGYTF
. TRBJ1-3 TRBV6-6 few TGTGCCAGCTTCGTCAGCTCTGGAAACACCATATATTTT CASFVSSGNTIYF
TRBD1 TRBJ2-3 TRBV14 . TGTGCCAGCAGCCCTAGACAGGGGCCAGATACGCAGTATTTT CASSPRQGPDTQYF
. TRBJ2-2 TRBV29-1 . TGCAGCGTCCGGAGTGGGGGGTCGAACACCGGGGAGCTGTTTTTT CSVRSGGSNTGELFF
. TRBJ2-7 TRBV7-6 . TGTGCCAGCAGCCGAGATTTACCGGGAGAAAGCTACGAGCAGTACTTC CASSRDLPGESYEQYF
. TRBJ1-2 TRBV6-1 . TGTGCCAGCAGTGAAGAAAGGAACTATGGCTACACCTTC CASSEERNYGYTF
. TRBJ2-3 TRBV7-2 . TGTGCCAGCAGCTTAACCGATACGCAGTATTTT CASSLTDTQYF
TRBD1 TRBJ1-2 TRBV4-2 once TGTGCCAGCAGCCAAACGGACAGGGGATTCTATGGCTACACCTTC CASSQTDRGFYGYTF
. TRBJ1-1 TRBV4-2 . TGTGCCAGCAGCCAAGATGGGTCACCTGAAGCTTTCTTT CASSQDGSPEAFF
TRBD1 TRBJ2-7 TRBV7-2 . TGTGCCAGCAGCTCCGAGGGGGCGGACCCCTCTTACGAGCAGTACTTC CASSSEGADPSYEQYF
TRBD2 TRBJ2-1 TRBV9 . TGTGCCAGCAGCCCCAGAGGGGCTAGCGGGAGGTCGAATGAGCAGTTCTTC CASSPRGASGRSNEQFF
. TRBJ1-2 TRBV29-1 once TGCAGCGTTGCCGGGACTCCCTATGGCTACACCTTC CSVAGTPYGYTF
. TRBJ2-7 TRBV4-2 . TGTGCCAGCAGCACCTTCGGGTCCGGGTTCTACGAGCAGTACTTC CASSTFGSGFYEQYF
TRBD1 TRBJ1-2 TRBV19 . TGTGCCAGTAGTCCAGGGGGTGGCGGCTACACCTTC CASSPGGGGYTF
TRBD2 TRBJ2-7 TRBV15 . TGTGCCACCAGCCGGGGGGGGGTCGACGAGCAGTACTTC CATSRGGVDEQYF
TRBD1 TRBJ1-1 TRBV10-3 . TGTGCCATCAGGAGCAGGGACAGAGAAAACACTGAAGCTTTCTTT CAIRSRDRENTEAFF
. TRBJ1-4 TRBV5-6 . TGTGCCAGCAGCTTAGGGGGAGGAGGTGAAAAACTGTTTTTT CASSLGGGGEKLFF
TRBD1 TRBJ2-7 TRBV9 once TGTGCCAGCAGCCCCCGAGGGACAGGGGGCTTGTTCGAGCAGTACTTC CASSPRGTGGLFEQYF
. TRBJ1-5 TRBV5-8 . TGTGCCAGCAGCTTGCAGAGCAATCAGCCCCAGCATTTT CASSLQSNQPQHF
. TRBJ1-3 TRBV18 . TGTGCCAGCTCACCATCAGGGGATGGAAACACCATATATTTT CASSPSGDGNTIYF
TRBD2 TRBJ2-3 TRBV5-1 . TGCGCCAGCAGCTTAGGGACCGGGAGGCTGACAGATACGCAGTATTTT CASSLGTGRLTDTQYF
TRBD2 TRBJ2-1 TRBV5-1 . TGCGCCAGCAGCCGAACCGGGACTAGAAGTGTCTATGAGCAGTTCTTC CASSRTGTRSVYEQFF
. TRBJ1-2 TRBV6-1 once TGTGCCAGCAGTGAAGCGCATCAGAACTATGGCTACACCTTC CASSEAHQNYGYTF
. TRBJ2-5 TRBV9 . TGTGCCAGCAGCGTAGTCAGCGAGGGGGAGACCCAGTACTTC CASSVVSEGETQYF
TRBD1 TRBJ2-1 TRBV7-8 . TGTGCCAGCAGCCAGGGACAGGGGGACTACAATGAGCAGTTCTTC CASSQGQGDYNEQFF
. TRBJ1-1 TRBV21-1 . TGTGCCAGCAGCAAGCTCCCCCTCTCCGAAGCTTTCTTT CASSKLPLSEAFF
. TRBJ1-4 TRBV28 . TGTGCCAGCAGTTTATTTGGGGGGAAACTGTTTTTT CASSLFGGKLFF
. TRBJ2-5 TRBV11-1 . TGTGCCAGCAGCCCCCCGGGCCTCAGGGCGGAGACCCAGTACTTC CASSPPGLRAETQYF
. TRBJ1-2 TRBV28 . TGTGCCAGCAGTTACTCGTGGAGGTTCTTTAACTATGGCTACACCTTC CASSYSWRFFNYGYTF
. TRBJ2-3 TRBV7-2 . TGTGCCAGCAGCTTAGGCCCCACAGATACGCAGTATTTT CASSLGPTDTQYF
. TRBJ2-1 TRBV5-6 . TGTGCCAGCAGCTTAGGTGGGACACCTTACAATGAGCAGTTCTTC CASSLGGTPYNEQFF
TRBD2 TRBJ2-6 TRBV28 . TGTGCCAGCAGTTTAACAGCGGGAAGGAACTCTGGGGCCAACGTCCTGACTTTC CASSLTAGRNSGANVLTF
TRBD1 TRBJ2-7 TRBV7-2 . TGTGCCAGCAGCTTCCAGGGGGCGCGAGAGCAGTACTTC CASSFQGAREQYF
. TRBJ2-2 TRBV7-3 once TGTGCCAGCAGCTTAACGGTACCCGGGGAGCTGTTTTTT CASSLTVPGELFF
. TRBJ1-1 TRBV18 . TGTGCCAGCTCACTTTTAGTTGGGGTGAACACTGAAGCTTTCTTT CASSLLVGVNTEAFF
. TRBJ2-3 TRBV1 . TGCACCAGCAACAACAACGCCACAGATACGCAGTATTTT CTSNNNATDTQYF
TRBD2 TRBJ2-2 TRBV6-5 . TGTGCCAGCAGTTACGGCGGGAGGAACACCGGGGAGCTGTTTTTT CASSYGGRNTGELFF
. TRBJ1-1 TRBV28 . TGTGCCAGCAGTTACCGTATCCAGGGGCTGAACACTGAAGCTTTCTTT CASSYRIQGLNTEAFF
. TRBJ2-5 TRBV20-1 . TGCAGTGCTAGATTCCAAGAGACCCAGTACTTC CSARFQETQYF
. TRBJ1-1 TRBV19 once TGTGCCAGTAGTATAGGAGGAGGCAGGGTGAACACTGAAGCTTTCTTT CASSIGGGRVNTEAFF
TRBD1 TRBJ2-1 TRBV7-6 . TGTGCCAGCAGCTCAAACTACAGGGGCCGGTACAATGAGCAGTTCTTC CASSSNYRGRYNEQFF